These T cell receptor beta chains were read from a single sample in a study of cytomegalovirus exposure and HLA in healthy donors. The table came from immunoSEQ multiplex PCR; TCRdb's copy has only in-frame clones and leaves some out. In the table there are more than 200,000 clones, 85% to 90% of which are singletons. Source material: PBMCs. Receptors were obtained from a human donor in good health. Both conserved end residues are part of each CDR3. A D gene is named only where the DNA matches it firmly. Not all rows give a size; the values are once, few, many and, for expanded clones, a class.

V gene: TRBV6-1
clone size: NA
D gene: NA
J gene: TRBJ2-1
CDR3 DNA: TGTGCCAGCAGTGAGGAGGTGACAGGCTCCTACAATGAGCAGTTCTTC
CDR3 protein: CASSEEVTGSYNEQFF

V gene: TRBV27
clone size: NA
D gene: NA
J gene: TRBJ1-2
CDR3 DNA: TGTGCCAGCAGTTTGTCGGGAAACTATGGCTACACCTTC
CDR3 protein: CASSLSGNYGYTF

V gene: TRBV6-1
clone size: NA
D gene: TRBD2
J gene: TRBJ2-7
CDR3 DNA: TGTGCCAGCACCCTTACTAGCGGGAGTTCCTACGAGCAGTACTTC
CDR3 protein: CASTLTSGSSYEQYF

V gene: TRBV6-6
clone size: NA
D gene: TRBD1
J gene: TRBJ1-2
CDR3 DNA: TGTGCCAGCAGTTGGACCCAGGGACAGTCGGACGGTGGCTACACCTTC
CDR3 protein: CASSWTQGQSDGGYTF

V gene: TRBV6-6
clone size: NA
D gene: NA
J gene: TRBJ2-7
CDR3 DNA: TGTGCCAGCAGTTACGATGGCGCCCGGGGATCCTACGAGCAGTACTTC
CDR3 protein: CASSYDGARGSYEQYF

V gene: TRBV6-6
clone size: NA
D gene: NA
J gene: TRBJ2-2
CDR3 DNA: TGTGCCAGCCGGAACAGGGAGAGAGGGAACACCGGGGAGCTGTTTTTT
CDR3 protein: CASRNRERGNTGELFF

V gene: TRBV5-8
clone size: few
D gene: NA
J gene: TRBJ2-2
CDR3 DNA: TGTGCCAGAGGGGGACGGAACACCGGGGAGCTGTTTTTT
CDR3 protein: CARGGRNTGELFF

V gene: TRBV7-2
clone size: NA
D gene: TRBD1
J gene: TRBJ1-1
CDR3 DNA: TGTGCCAGCAGCTCCCCTCCGGGACAGATAAACACTGAAGCTTTCTTT
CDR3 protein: CASSSPPGQINTEAFF

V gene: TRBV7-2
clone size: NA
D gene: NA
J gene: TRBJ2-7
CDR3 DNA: TGTGCCAGCAGCTTAGAGGGTGGCAGGGTGAGGGAGCAGTACTTC
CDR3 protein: CASSLEGGRVREQYF

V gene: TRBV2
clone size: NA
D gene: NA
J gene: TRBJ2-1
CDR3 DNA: TGTGCCAGCCAACTATACAATGAGCAGTTCTTC
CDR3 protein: CASQLYNEQFF

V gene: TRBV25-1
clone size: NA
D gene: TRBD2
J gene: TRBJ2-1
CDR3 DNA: TGTGCCAGCAGTGGGACTAGCGGGAGGGCCATAGATGAGCAGTTCTTC
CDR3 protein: CASSGTSGRAIDEQFF

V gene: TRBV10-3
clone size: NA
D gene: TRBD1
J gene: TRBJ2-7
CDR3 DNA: TGTGCCATCAGTGACGGGTCTAAGACAGGGGGCCCCTACGAGCAGTACTTC
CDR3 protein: CAISDGSKTGGPYEQYF

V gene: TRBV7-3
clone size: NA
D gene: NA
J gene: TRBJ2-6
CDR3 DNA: TGTGCCAGCAGCTTAATTGGGGGCGTACCCTCTGGGGCCAACGTCCTGACTTTC
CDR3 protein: CASSLIGGVPSGANVLTF

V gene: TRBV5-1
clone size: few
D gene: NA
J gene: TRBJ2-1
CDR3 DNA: TGCGCCAGCAGCTTTGAGTACAATGAGCAGTTCTTC
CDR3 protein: CASSFEYNEQFF